The 31 T cell receptor beta chains in this list originate from one sample, sequenced in a study of T cells in Graves' hyperthyroidism and ophthalmopathy. There were TCR beta CDR3 regions amplified from RNA transcripts. First-round RT-PCR with HTBI primers amplified the TCR CDR3 region. TCRdb reprocessed the multiplex PCR reads via MiXCR and lists one record per CDR3 protein. The sample includes around 300,000 distinct CDR3 sequences, roughly 20% of them seen just once. The sample comprised blood. The receptors come from a man aged 25-45 years with Graves' ophthalmopathy.

To note about this clonotype: A read error is possible here, since a much larger clone lies one base away. The J gene is TRBJ1-1, the V gene TRBV12-3 or TRBV12-4; perhaps TRBD1 as D (5 bases). V lost 8 bases and J 5 bases, leaving 18 bases between the germline ends. The CDR3 runs 14 residues. The CDR3 region is CASGLQAGGTEAFF. Here the CDR3 DNA reads TGTGCCAGCGGACTACAGGCCGGAGGTACTGAAGCTTTCTTT.

This clonotype showed up just a few times. V and J are TRBV20-1 and TRBJ2-7; D is unresolved. V was shortened by 0 bases and J by 4 bases, with 10 bases between the two germline ends. The CDR3 contains 13 residues. CDR1 is DFQATT, CDR2 SNEGSKA, per germline (reference sequence). In nucleotides, the CDR3 is TGCAGTGCTAGAGATCGAATAGAATACGAGCAGTACTTC. The encoded protein is CSARDRIEYEQYF.

This chain links TRBV11-2 with TRBJ2-3; D is ambiguous. With 1 base removed from V and 2 bases from J, the gap between germline ends came to 7 bases. CDR1 SGHAT and CDR2 FQNNGV come from the germline V gene. The CDR3 is 14 amino acids. CDR3 DNA: TGTGCCAGCAGCTTAGGAGTGGTCACAGATACGCAGTATTTT. This translates into CASSLGVVTDTQYF.

This clonotype was counted ten times or more. The chain employs TRBV20-1 and TRBJ1-5, with D tentatively TRBD1 (5 bases). V was trimmed by 5 bases and J by 5 bases, leaving 13 bases between them. The CDR3 totals 13 residues. The germline V gene encodes CDR1 DFQATT and CDR2 SNEGSKA (reference sequence). The CDR3 DNA sequence: TGCAGTGCTGATACAGGCAACCATCAGCCCCAGCATTTT. Its protein product is CSADTGNHQPQHF.

This clonotype was seen more than once but under ten times. The chain links TRBV20-1 to TRBJ2-5; 12 positions agree with TRBD2. The CDR3 sequence is 18 residues long. V trimming: 3 bases; J trimming: 1 base; junction bases outside the gene matches: 12. Germline-derived CDR1 and CDR2 are DFQATT and SNEGSKA (reference sequence). Here the CDR3 DNA reads TGCAGTGCTAGCCCGCTAGCGGGAGGGTTATGGGGCCAAGAGACCCAGTACTTC. This sequence encodes CSASPLAGGLWGQETQYF.

J is TRBJ1-4 and V is TRBV15; 7 bases fit TRBD1. The CDR3 is 14 amino acids. Germline V lookup: CDR1 LNHNV, CDR2 YYDKDF (reference sequence). V trimming: 2 bases; J trimming: 8 bases; junction bases outside the gene matches: 5. In nucleotides, the CDR3 is TGTGCCACCAGCAGATGGGACAGCCGGGAAAAACTGTTTTTT. Its translation is CATSRWDSREKLFF.

The chain employs TRBV7-9 and TRBJ1-2, with D unclear. Germline CDR1 is SEHNR and CDR2 is FQNEAQ (reference sequence). Trimming took off 4 bases at V and 3 bases at J, with 9 bases between the two ends. This CDR3 has 13 amino acids. The CDR3 DNA reads TGTGCCAGCAGCTCTACGATGGACTATGGCTACACCTTC. It is translated as CASSSTMDYGYTF.

This clonotype has a handful of counts. This chain links TRBV11-1 with TRBJ2-2, with 8 bases matching TRBD2. Germline V CDR1 and CDR2: SGHAT, FQDESV (reference sequence). Trimming at V came to 5 bases and at J to 8 bases, leaving 16 bases not matched to a gene. The length of the CDR3 is 17 residues. The chain's CDR3 is CASSQSGSSVVRGELFF. Here the CDR3 DNA reads TGTGCCAGCAGCCAAAGCGGGAGTAGCGTGGTACGAGGGGAGCTGTTTTTT.

The genes are TRBV18 and TRBJ2-7; 10 bases are shared with TRBD1. Per the germline V gene, CDR1 is KGHSH and CDR2 is LQKENI. V was pared by 1 base and J by 3 bases, with 9 bases of the junction left unmatched. The CDR3 contains 17 residues. The chain's CDR3 is CASSPLKRQGAFYEQYF. CDR3 nucleotides: TGTGCCAGCTCACCACTGAAGAGACAGGGGGCTTTCTACGAGCAGTACTTC.

This clonotype was counted at least ten times. The chain is built from TRBV5-5 and TRBJ1-2, with D maybe TRBD1 (6 bases). Trimming shortened V by 5 bases and J by 4 bases, and 21 bases separated the two germline ends. Germline CDR1 is SGHKS and CDR2 is YYEKEE (reference sequence). This CDR3 contains 16 residues. The CDR3 DNA sequence: TGTGCCAGCAGTCCCCAGGCGGCAGGGGCTGGCTATGGCTACACCTTC. Translation: CASSPQAAGAGYGYTF.

This clonotype was seen only a few times. The V gene is TRBV5-5, the J gene TRBJ1-3; 9 bases fit TRBD1. Trimming at V came to 2 bases and at J to 3 bases, leaving 6 bases not matched to a gene. Germline lookup yields CDR1 SGHKS and CDR2 YYEKEE (reference sequence). The CDR3 loop spans 16 amino acids. CDR3 in DNA: TGTGCCAGCAGCTTCCCACAGGGGGCGCGTGGAAACACCATATATTTT. This encodes CASSFPQGARGNTIYF.

This clonotype has only a few counts. The rearrangement uses TRBV11-3 and TRBJ2-7; 7 bases align to TRBD1. This CDR3 has 14 residues. The V gene's germline CDR1 is SGHNT and CDR2 YENEEA. With V trimmed by 5 bases and J by 1 base, 5 bases remained unmatched. Written as DNA, the CDR3 is TGTGCCAGCAGCATAGGGACAGTTTCCTACGAGCAGTACTTC. Its protein is CASSIGTVSYEQYF.

This chain links TRBV11-2 with TRBJ2-5; D gene unclear. CDR1 and CDR2 (germline): SGHAT, FQNNGV. Trimming shortened V by 8 bases and J by 10 bases, and 17 bases separated the two germline ends. The CDR3 covers 12 residues. The CDR3 DNA is TGTGCCAGCCAGATTTCATTAGGGCGCCAGTACTTC. Its protein product is CASQISLGRQYF. Looking up the rest from reference TRBV11-2 and TRBJ2-5 gives the full variable domain: EAGVAQSPRYKIIEKRQSVAFWCNPISGHATLYWYQQILGQGPKLLIQFQNNGVVDDSQLPKDRFSAERLKGVDSTLKIQPAKLEDSAVYLCASQISLGRQYFGPGTRLLVL.

This clonotype was counted at least ten times. This chain connects TRBV28 to TRBJ2-4, with D maybe TRBD2 (5 bases). Germline-derived CDR1 and CDR2 are MDHEN and SYDVKM. Trimming stripped 3 bases from V and 0 bases from J, with 12 bases between. The CDR3 is 16 amino acids. CDR3 sequence reads: CASSLSGNRAKNIQYF. The CDR3 region has the DNA TGTGCCAGCAGTTTGAGCGGCAACCGAGCCAAAAACATTCAGTACTTC.

The sample holds many counts of this clonotype. This sequence joins TRBV7-8 and TRBJ1-5, with 7 bases lining up with TRBD1. The CDR3 covers 12 residues. In germline, CDR1 is SGHVS, CDR2 FQNEAQ. V lost 5 bases, J lost 10 bases, and 5 bases stayed unmatched. In nucleotides, the CDR3 is TGTGCCAGCAGCCCGACAGGGTTTCCCCAGCATTTT. Protein: CASSPTGFPQHF.

A few counts support this clonotype. The chain couples TRBV27 to TRBJ2-2; tentatively, D is TRBD1 (6 bases). This CDR3 contains 14 residues. The germline V gene has CDR1 MNHEY and CDR2 SMNVEV (reference sequence). The ends were cut back, 3 bases at V and 5 bases at J, with 10 bases in the middle. CDR3 residues: CASSLGHPTGELFF. The CDR3 coding sequence is TGTGCCAGCAGTTTGGGACACCCGACCGGGGAGCTGTTTTTT.

The chain recombines TRBV6-1 with TRBJ1-2; D may be TRBD1 (6 bases). V lost 5 bases to trimming and J lost 4 bases, with 11 bases between them. Germline V lookup: CDR1 MNHNS, CDR2 SASEGT. This CDR3 spans 13 amino acids. CDR3 protein: CASSTRQAYGYTF. CDR3 in DNA: TGTGCCAGCAGTACCCGACAGGCCTATGGCTACACCTTC.

This clonotype was counted once. This sequence joins TRBV7-9 and TRBJ1-3; TRBD1 aligns across 8 bases. Germline CDR1 and CDR2: SEHNR and FQNEAQ (reference sequence). Losses at the gene ends were 9 bases for V and 0 bases for J; bases not matched to a gene: 16. The CDR3 has 18 amino acids. The chain's CDR3 is CASTPGQALSRSGNTIYF. DNA of the CDR3: TGTGCCAGTACTCCGGGACAGGCCCTATCCCGCTCTGGAAACACCATATATTTT.

At least ten counts were recorded for this clonotype. This rearrangement joins TRBV3-1 to TRBJ2-5; D ambiguous. Germline CDR1 reads LGHDT; CDR2 reads YNNKEL (reference sequence). V was clipped by 4 bases and J by 5 bases, with 23 bases between them. The length of the CDR3 is 17 residues. The CDR3 DNA reads TGTGCCAGCAGCCTCGTCCCGGGCCCCGGTTATCGGGAGACCCAGTACTTC. Amino acids: CASSLVPGPGYRETQYF.

This clonotype showed up many times. The chain uses TRBV11-3 and TRBJ1-1; possible D gene TRBD1, 5 bases. The CDR3 contains 14 residues. V was shortened by 0 bases and J by 7 bases, with 12 bases between the two germline ends. Germline-derived CDR1 and CDR2 are SGHNT and YENEEA. This CDR3 reads CASSLDRRGGEAFF. CDR3 bases: TGTGCCAGCAGCTTAGACCGCCGGGGGGGTGAAGCTTTCTTT.

The chain employs TRBV5-1 and TRBJ2-1, with 7 bases matching TRBD2. There are 15 residues in the CDR3. Germline-derived CDR1 and CDR2 are SGHRS and YFSETQ. After removal of 2 bases from V and 7 bases from J, the junction contained 9 bases not matched to a gene. The CDR3 DNA follows: TGCGCCAGCAGCTTAGGATCTAGCGGCAATAATGAGCAGTTCTTC. It translates to CASSLGSSGNNEQFF.

V gene TRBV12-3 or TRBV12-4 combines with J gene TRBJ1-2, with 12 bases identical to TRBD1. After removal of 4 bases from V and 5 bases from J, the junction contained 5 bases not matched to a gene. This CDR3 is built from 15 residues. Here the CDR3 reads CASSSGTGGRYGYTF. CDR3 bases: TGTGCCAGCAGTTCCGGGACAGGGGGCAGGTATGGCTACACCTTC.

This clonotype was counted ten times or more. This rearrangement joins TRBV12-5 to TRBJ2-3; D assignment may be TRBD1 or TRBD2 (5 bases each). Trimming removed 11 bases at V and 4 bases at J, with 16 bases between. Germline CDR1 reads LGHNT; CDR2 reads FRNRAP. This CDR3 spans 13 amino acids. The CDR3 bases are TGTGCTCGGGGTTTCAGGGAAGCAGATACGCAGTATTTT. Residues: CARGFREADTQYF. Full variable domain (outside the CDR3, taken from reference TRBV12-5 and TRBJ2-3): DARVTQTPRHKVTEMGQEVTMRCQPILGHNTVFWYRQTMMQGLELLAYFRNRAPLDDSGMPKDRFSAEMPDATLATLKIQPSEPRDSAVYFCARGFREADTQYFGPGTRLTVL.

This clonotype occurred many times. The V and J genes are TRBV28 and TRBJ2-7; D is uncertain. This CDR3 has 15 residues. V lost 4 bases and J lost 0, with 13 bases in between. In germline, CDR1 is MDHEN, CDR2 SYDVKM. The CDR3 sequence is CASSSSPKSSYEQYF. DNA of the CDR3: TGTGCCAGCAGTTCAAGCCCCAAAAGCTCCTACGAGCAGTACTTC.

Notes on this clonotype: Given a much more abundant clone one base away, this may be a read error. The V gene is TRBV18, the J gene TRBJ2-1, with D possibly matching TRBD1 (6 bases). The CDR3 runs to 14 residues. CDR1 and CDR2 (germline): KGHSH, LQKENI. With 5 bases removed from V and 9 bases from J, the gap between germline ends came to 17 bases. In DNA form, the CDR3 reads TGTGCCAGCTCAAATAATTCGGACAGCGCTGAGCAGTTCTTC. Protein: CASSNNSDSAEQFF.

Ten or more counts support this clonotype. The chain links TRBV11-3 to TRBJ2-7; D not resolved. V dropped 2 bases and J dropped 2 bases, with 10 bases sitting between them. In germline, CDR1 is SGHNT, CDR2 YENEEA. The CDR3 has 14 amino acids. The CDR3 bases are TGTGCCAGCAGCTTAAGGTTCGGAGCCTACGAGCAGTACTTC. Translating gives CASSLRFGAYEQYF.

This clonotype was detected ten times or more. V and J are TRBV6-1 and TRBJ2-7; 10 nucleotides match TRBD1. V dropped 0 bases and J dropped 4; count of bases not matched to a gene: 12. Germline lookup yields CDR1 MNHNS and CDR2 SASEGT. This CDR3 has 18 residues. Written as DNA, the CDR3 is TGTGCCAGCAGTGAAGCCCCGGCGGGGACAGGGGTTCTTTACGAGCAGTACTTC. This translates into CASSEAPAGTGVLYEQYF.

This clonotype has ten or more counts. The V call is TRBV20-1, the J call TRBJ2-1; TRBD2 matches 7 bases. The germline gives CDR1 DFQATT, CDR2 SNEGSKA (reference sequence). This CDR3 has 14 amino acids. Losses at the gene ends were 4 bases for V and 3 bases for J; bases not matched to a gene: 6. Here the CDR3 reads CSATRTRGYNEQFF. The CDR3 coding sequence is TGCAGTGCTACTAGGACTAGGGGCTACAATGAGCAGTTCTTC.

This CDR3 reads CSVEGDQVDNEKLFF. The CDR3 nucleotides read TGCAGCGTTGAAGGTGACCAGGTGGATAATGAAAAACTGTTTTTT. The rearrangement links TRBV29-1 to TRBJ1-4; D is unclear. Per germline, CDR1 SQVTM and CDR2 ANQGSEA. This CDR3 spans 15 amino acids. The germline V and J ends were trimmed by 1 base and 4 bases, with 13 bases remaining between them.

This clonotype was seen a handful of times. The chain uses TRBV6-4 and TRBJ2-3; 14 nucleotides agree with TRBD2. V was clipped by 3 bases and J by 1 base; unmatched bases: 6. CDR3 length: 18 amino acids. Germline V CDR1 and CDR2: MRHNA, SNTAGT. The CDR3 reads CASSEMGLAGVGTDTQYF. The DNA of the CDR3 is TGTGCCAGCAGTGAGATGGGACTAGCGGGAGTAGGCACAGATACGCAGTATTTT.

The V call is TRBV7-3, the J call TRBJ2-6; D possibly corresponds to TRBD2 (6 bases). V shed 0 bases and J shed 0 bases, with 12 bases lying between them. This CDR3 contains 18 residues. Germline values: CDR1 SGHTA, CDR2 FQGTGA. CDR3 region: CASSLTVGGSSGANVLTF. The CDR3 region has the DNA TGTGCCAGCAGCTTAACGGTTGGAGGGAGCTCTGGGGCCAACGTCCTGACTTTC.